These 8 T cell receptor beta chains originate from one sample sequenced in a study of shared clonotypes between healthy human individuals. Clones were sequenced by immunoSEQ multiplex PCR, and TCRdb holds only the in-frame ones, with some missing. Of 650,000 to 750,000 clones listed, 55% to 75% are singletons. The specimen was memory CD4+ T cells sorted from blood. As for subset: CD45RA-negative fraction. The receptors were gathered from a woman aged 25 to 39 in good health.

The chain joins TRBV18 to TRBJ1-1, with 7 positions matching TRBD1. Trimming took 6 bases from V and 1 from J; bases not matched to a gene: 5. Germline values: CDR1 KGHSH, CDR2 LQKENI. The CDR3 consists of 14 residues. In DNA form, the CDR3 reads TGTGCCAGCTCGCCAAGGACAGGGAACACTGAAGCTTTCTTT. Translating gives CASSPRTGNTEAFF. Supplemented by reference TRBV18 and TRBJ1-1, the full variable domain reads NAGVMQNPRHLVRRRGQEARLRCSPMKGHSHVYWYRQLPEEGLKFMVYLQKENIIDESGMPKERFSAEFPKEGPSILRIQQVVRGDSAAYFCASSPRTGNTEAFFGQGTRLTVV.

The CDR3 region is CASSPGRGTVYTEAFF. The CDR3, as DNA: TGTGCCAGCTCACCGGGGCGGGGGACAGTGTACACTGAAGCTTTCTTT. The gene calls are TRBV18 and TRBJ1-1; TRBD1 agrees at 7 bases. V lost 3 bases, J lost 3 bases, and 10 bases stayed unmatched. The CDR3 length is 16 residues. CDR1 and CDR2 (germline): KGHSH, LQKENI.

This rearrangement joins TRBV6-5 to TRBJ2-7; D possibly corresponds to TRBD1 (6 bases). V gave up 6 bases and J gave up 3 bases, with 18 bases separating them. The CDR3 sequence is 15 residues long. Germline CDR1 and CDR2: MNHEY and SVGAGI. CDR3 nucleotides: TGTGCCAGCAGCCGCCAACAGGGCCACTACTACGAGCAGTACTTC. It is translated as CASSRQQGHYYEQYF.

The table lists this clone with a few counts. The sample has other DNA sequences that encode this CDR3 too. The rearrangement uses TRBV19 and TRBJ2-1; 11 bases map to TRBD1. In germline, CDR1 is LNHDA, CDR2 SQIVND (reference sequence). With 0 bases clipped from V and 4 bases from J, the junction kept 5 bases outside the gene matches. The CDR3 has 17 amino acids. CDR3 nucleotides: TGTGCCAGTAGTATAGATGGCGGGACAGGGGGGTACAATGAGCAGTTCTTC. This encodes CASSIDGGTGGYNEQFF.

V gene TRBV6-5 combines with J gene TRBJ1-1; the D gene is possibly TRBD1 (6 bases). Trimming shortened V by 2 bases and J by 4 bases, and 14 bases separated the two germline ends. Germline lookup yields CDR1 MNHEY and CDR2 SVGAGI. The CDR3 length is 15 residues. The CDR3 protein is CASSYAGEGPTEAFF. The CDR3 DNA follows: TGTGCCAGCAGTTACGCAGGGGAGGGGCCCACTGAAGCTTTCTTT.

This clone was counted only a few times. The gene calls are TRBV7-2 and TRBJ1-3; D gene uncertain. In germline, CDR1 is SGHTA, CDR2 FQGNSA. This CDR3 has 15 residues. The V end lost 3 bases, the J end lost 0 bases, and 9 bases lay between the germline ends. CDR3 sequence reads: CASSFRTGSGNTIYF. CDR3 sequence (DNA): TGTGCCAGCAGCTTCCGGACGGGCTCTGGAAACACCATATATTTT.

This clone was counted between two and nine times. Other DNA variants within this sample encode the same CDR3. The J gene is TRBJ1-5, the V gene TRBV7-9; tentative D call: TRBD1 (5 bases). The CDR3 runs to 13 residues. Looked up from germline, CDR1 is SEHNR and CDR2 is FQNEAQ (reference sequence). Trimming removed 3 bases at V and 4 bases at J, with 7 bases between. The CDR3 bases are TGTGCCAGCAGCTTGGGGCGGAATCAGCCCCAGCATTTT. Translated: CASSLGRNQPQHF.

J is TRBJ2-3 and V is TRBV21-1; the DNA was not used to check the table's D call, TRBD1. TRBV21-1 constitutes a pseudogene. CDR3 length equals 14 residues. The CDR3 spells CASRRDRGTDTQYF. The CDR3 DNA reads TGTGCCAGCAGAAGGGACAGGGGCACAGATACGCAGTATTTT.